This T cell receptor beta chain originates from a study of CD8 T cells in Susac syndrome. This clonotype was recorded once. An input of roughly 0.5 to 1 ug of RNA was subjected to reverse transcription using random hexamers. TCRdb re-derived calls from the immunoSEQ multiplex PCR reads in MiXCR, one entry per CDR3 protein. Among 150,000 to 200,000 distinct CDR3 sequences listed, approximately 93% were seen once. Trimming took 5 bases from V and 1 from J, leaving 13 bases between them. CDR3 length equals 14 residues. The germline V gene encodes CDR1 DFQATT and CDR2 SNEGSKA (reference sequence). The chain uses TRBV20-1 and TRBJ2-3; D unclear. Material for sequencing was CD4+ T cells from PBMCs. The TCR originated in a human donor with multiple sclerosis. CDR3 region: CSAPVGYRTDTQYF. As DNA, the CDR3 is TGCAGTGCTCCCGTGGGCTACCGCACAGATACGCAGTATTTT.